A single sample is the source of the 23 T cell receptor beta chains below, sequenced in a study of T cell responses to AZD1222 COVID-19 vaccine. Generated by immunoSEQ multiplex PCR, the TCRdb table keeps only in-frame clones and is missing some. The sample records about 84,000 clones, about nine tenths being singletons. Sequenced here: peripheral blood, sampled 28 days after the second AZD1222 dose. Receptor source: an adult who received the AZD1222 COVID-19 vaccine.

Worth noting for this clone: Other DNA sequences of this sample code for an identical CDR3. This rearrangement joins TRBV9 to TRBJ1-2; D gene uncertain. V lost 4 bases and J lost 2, with 9 bases in between. Germline lookup yields CDR1 SGDLS and CDR2 YYNGEE. The CDR3 has 13 amino acids. DNA for the CDR3: TGTGCCAGCAGCCCTGACCGAAACTATGGCTACACCTTC. This sequence encodes CASSPDRNYGYTF.

The chain combines TRBV19 with TRBJ1-2; D ambiguous. CDR1 and CDR2 from the germline V gene are LNHDA and SQIVND (reference sequence). V gave up 3 bases and J gave up 2 bases, with 10 bases separating them. This CDR3 is built from 14 residues. As DNA, the CDR3 is TGTGCCAGTAGTATTTCCGGGGAGAACTATGGCTACACCTTC. Amino acid sequence: CASSISGENYGYTF.

The V gene is TRBV5-1, the J gene TRBJ2-5; 7 positions agree with TRBD1. This CDR3 is 14 amino acids long. Trimming at V came to 8 bases and at J to 2 bases, leaving 9 bases not matched to a gene. Germline lookup yields CDR1 SGHRS and CDR2 YFSETQ. This CDR3 reads CASCRGQTQETQYF. The CDR3 coding sequence is TGCGCCAGTTGTCGGGGACAGACACAAGAGACCCAGTACTTC.

With regard to this clone: The junction departs from germline at one end; a sequencing error may be responsible. V and J are TRBV7-7 and TRBJ2-3; 8 bases are a match to TRBD1. Germline-derived CDR1 and CDR2 are SSHAT and FNYEAQ (reference sequence). The length of the CDR3 is 16 residues. CDR3 nucleotides: TGTGCTAGCAGCTTAGGGACAGGCTCCTCCACAGATACGCAGTATTTT. It codes for CASSLGTGSSTDTQYF.

The chain couples TRBV6-5 to TRBJ2-7, with no clear D. The CDR3 extends over 14 amino acids. CDR1 is MNHEY, CDR2 SVGAGI, per germline. V was trimmed by 10 bases and J by 4 bases, leaving 20 bases between them. The CDR3 region is CATLPGKLIYEQYF. The CDR3 coding sequence is TGTGCCACCCTCCCTGGAAAGCTCATTTACGAGCAGTACTTC.

This clone has a single count. This rearrangement joins TRBV19 to TRBJ1-1; a possible D gene is TRBD1 (5 bases). Per germline, CDR1 LNHDA and CDR2 SQIVND (reference sequence). Trimming pared 1 base from V and 4 bases from J, leaving 22 bases between. The CDR3 length is 18 residues. The CDR3 sequence is CASSIGRQSSRQGTEAFF. CDR3 nucleotide sequence: TGTGCCAGTAGTATAGGTCGGCAGTCCTCCAGGCAGGGCACTGAAGCTTTCTTT. The full variable domain, with the rest looked up from reference TRBV19 and TRBJ1-1, is DGGITQSPKYLFRKEGQNVTLSCEQNLNHDAMYWYRQDPGQGLRLIYYSQIVNDFQKGDIAEGYSVSREKKESFPLTVTSAQKNPTAFYLCASSIGRQSSRQGTEAFFGQGTRLTVV.

The chain is built from TRBV29-1 and TRBJ1-2, with 10 nucleotides matching TRBD1. Germline-derived CDR1 and CDR2 are SQVTM and ANQGSEA. V gave up 3 bases and J gave up 4 bases; unmatched junction bases: 11. The CDR3 length is 16 residues. CDR3 in amino acids: CSVELGDRGYFYGYTF. The CDR3 nucleotides are TGCAGCGTTGAGCTGGGGGACAGGGGCTACTTCTATGGCTACACCTTC.

The gene calls are TRBV20-1 and TRBJ2-1; no firm D call. CDR3 length equals 11 residues. V was shortened by 3 bases and J by 4 bases, with 4 bases between the two germline ends. The germline gives CDR1 DFQATT, CDR2 SNEGSKA (reference sequence). CDR3 protein: CSASPYNEQFF. In nucleotides, the CDR3 is TGCAGTGCTAGTCCATACAATGAGCAGTTCTTC.

This clone was counted a few times. The chain is built from TRBV29-1 and TRBJ1-2; TRBD1 might be the D (5 bases). The CDR3 has 15 residues. Germline V gene lookup returns CDR1 SQVTM and CDR2 ANQGSEA. Deletions cut 7 bases from V and 3 bases from J, with 21 bases between. CDR3 protein: CSGAPGPLADYGYTF. The CDR3 nucleotides are TGCAGCGGGGCGCCGGGACCGCTAGCGGACTATGGCTACACCTTC.

This clone appeared a few times. The chain combines TRBV12-3 or TRBV12-4 with TRBJ2-1; no reliable D call. CDR3 length: 13 amino acids. The V end was cut by 7 bases, the J end by 4 bases, with 11 bases between. Written as DNA, the CDR3 is TGTGCCAGCACCTACCCCGGGTACAATGAGCAGTTCTTC. This gives the protein CASTYPGYNEQFF.

The CDR3 DNA reads as TGTGCCAGCAGCCCAGAGGGACTATATGGCTACACCTTC. Its protein is CASSPEGLYGYTF. The V gene is TRBV11-1, the J gene TRBJ1-2; TRBD1 is a possible D gene (5 bases). Trimming left V 5 bases short and J 5 bases short, with 12 bases between. Germline lookup yields CDR1 SGHAT and CDR2 FQDESV (reference sequence). The CDR3 extends over 13 amino acids. Complete variable domain (other parts from reference TRBV11-1 and TRBJ1-2): EAEVAQSPRYKITEKSQAVAFWCDPISGHATLYWYRQILGQGPELLVQFQDESVVDDSQLPKDRFSAERLKGVDSTLKIQPAELGDSAMYLCASSPEGLYGYTFGSGTRLTVV.

The chain couples TRBV2 to TRBJ2-7; 12 nucleotides line up with TRBD2. The CDR3 sequence is 12 residues long. The junction had 0 bases not matched to a gene; V was cut back by 6 bases and J by 6 bases. The V gene's germline CDR1 is SNHLY and CDR2 FYNNEI. The CDR3 protein is CASRGLAGEQYF. DNA of the CDR3: TGTGCCAGCAGGGGACTAGCGGGCGAGCAGTACTTC.

V is TRBV9 and J is TRBJ2-2; TRBD1 or TRBD2 may be the D gene (5 bases each). The CDR3 covers 14 residues. Germline assignment: CDR1 SGDLS and CDR2 YYNGEE. V was shortened by 2 bases and J by 4 bases, with 9 bases between the two germline ends. The CDR3 spells CASSVPGTTGELFF. CDR3 DNA sequence: TGTGCCAGCAGCGTGCCCGGGACCACCGGGGAGCTGTTTTTT. The complete variable domain, with remaining parts taken from reference TRBV9 and TRBJ2-2, reads DSGVTQTPKHLITATGQRVTLRCSPRSGDLSVYWYQQSLDQGLQFLIQYYNGEERAKGNILERFSAQQFPDLHSELNLSSLELGDSALYFCASSVPGTTGELFFGEGSRLTVL.

This rearrangement joins TRBV5-1 to TRBJ2-7; TRBD1 aligns across 7 bases. CDR1 is SGHRS, CDR2 YFSETQ, per germline. J was trimmed by 2 bases and V by 3 bases; bases with no gene match: 5. This CDR3 has 14 amino acids. The CDR3 is CASSWVQGAYEQYF. The CDR3, as DNA: TGCGCCAGCAGCTGGGTTCAGGGGGCCTACGAGCAGTACTTC.

The chain joins TRBV28 to TRBJ1-6; TRBD1 agrees at 8 bases. V shed 5 bases and J 10 bases; nucleotides not matched to a gene: 13. The CDR3 totals 16 residues. Germline V gene data show CDR1 as MDHEN and CDR2 as SYDVKM. CDR3 residues: CASSPSYRYRGSPLHF. The DNA of the CDR3 is TGTGCCAGCAGTCCATCGTACCGATACAGGGGGTCACCCCTCCACTTT. Supplemented by reference TRBV28 and TRBJ1-6, the full variable domain reads DVKVTQSSRYLVKRTGEKVFLECVQDMDHENMFWYRQDPGLGLRLIYFSYDVKMKEKGDIPEGYSVSREKKERFSLILESASTNQTSMYLCASSPSYRYRGSPLHFGNGTRLTVT.

The chain joins TRBV9 to TRBJ1-2, with D uncertain. With 3 bases removed from V and 3 bases from J, the gap between germline ends came to 9 bases. The CDR3 contains 13 residues. The germline V gene encodes CDR1 SGDLS and CDR2 YYNGEE. CDR3 nucleotide sequence: TGTGCCAGCAGCGCTGACGTTGACTATGGCTACACCTTC. Its protein is CASSADVDYGYTF.

This sequence joins TRBV12-3 or TRBV12-4 and TRBJ2-7; 8 bases map to TRBD1. The CDR3 consists of 13 residues. V trimming: 6 bases; J trimming: 5 bases; junction bases outside the gene matches: 6. In DNA, the CDR3 is TGTGCCAGCAGCAGCAGACAGGGGAACGAGCAGTACTTC. This gives the protein CASSSRQGNEQYF.

Written as DNA, the CDR3 is TGTGCCAGCAGTGGGGACGGCTTCACCCCTAACTATGGCTACACCTTC. Translating gives CASSGDGFTPNYGYTF. This sequence joins TRBV6-6 and TRBJ1-2, with a possible D match to TRBD1 (5 bases). Germline V lookup: CDR1 MNHNY, CDR2 SVGAGI (reference sequence). CDR3 length: 16 amino acids. Between the trimmed V and J ends, which lost 5 bases and 0 bases, there was a span of 16 bases.

V gene TRBV19 combines with J gene TRBJ1-2, with D tentatively TRBD1 (6 bases). The CDR3 runs 16 residues. The germline V gene encodes CDR1 LNHDA and CDR2 SQIVND (reference sequence). With 5 bases removed from V and 4 bases from J, the gap between germline ends came to 20 bases. The CDR3 is CASSPPGGQSLYGYTF. The CDR3 bases are TGTGCCAGTAGTCCCCCAGGAGGACAGAGCCTCTATGGCTACACCTTC. Full variable domain (rest looked up from reference TRBV19 and TRBJ1-2): DGGITQSPKYLFRKEGQNVTLSCEQNLNHDAMYWYRQDPGQGLRLIYYSQIVNDFQKGDIAEGYSVSREKKESFPLTVTSAQKNPTAFYLCASSPPGGQSLYGYTFGSGTRLTVV.

The chain couples TRBV5-6 to TRBJ2-5, with 7 bases fitting TRBD2. CDR1 is SGHDT, CDR2 YYEEEE, per germline. With V trimmed by 3 bases and J by 7 bases, 15 bases remained unmatched. The CDR3 is made up of 16 amino acids. The CDR3 DNA sequence: TGTGCCAGCAGCTCGGAACCTAGACTAGCCCTAGGGACCCAGTACTTC. It translates to CASSSEPRLALGTQYF.

This clone was counted once. The chain combines TRBV6-2 or TRBV6-3 with TRBJ2-1, with D possibly being TRBD1 or TRBD2 (5 bases each). The CDR3 loop spans 15 amino acids. V lost 5 bases, J lost 4 bases, and 15 bases lay in between. Germline V lookup: CDR1 MNHEY, CDR2 SVGEGT. CDR3 DNA sequence: TGTGCCAGCAGTCCCAGCTGGGACCTATACAATGAGCAGTTCTTC. Protein product: CASSPSWDLYNEQFF.

This clone has just one count. The gene calls are TRBV4-1 and TRBJ2-1; a possible D gene is TRBD1 (6 bases). CDR3 size: 14 residues. The germline V gene has CDR1 MGHRA and CDR2 YSYEKL. V lost 10 bases and J 0 bases, leaving 13 bases between the germline ends. The CDR3 nucleotides read TGCGCCACCAGGGGAGAGGGCTCCTACAATGAGCAGTTCTTC. It specifies CATRGEGSYNEQFF.

V usage is TRBV18 and J usage is TRBJ1-2, with 8 positions matching TRBD1. This CDR3 has 15 amino acids. In germline, CDR1 is KGHSH, CDR2 LQKENI. V shed 8 bases and J 6 bases; nucleotides not matched to a gene: 14. The CDR3 spells CASTPTRQGPNGYTF. The CDR3, as DNA: TGTGCCAGCACCCCCACCAGACAGGGGCCGAATGGCTACACCTTC.